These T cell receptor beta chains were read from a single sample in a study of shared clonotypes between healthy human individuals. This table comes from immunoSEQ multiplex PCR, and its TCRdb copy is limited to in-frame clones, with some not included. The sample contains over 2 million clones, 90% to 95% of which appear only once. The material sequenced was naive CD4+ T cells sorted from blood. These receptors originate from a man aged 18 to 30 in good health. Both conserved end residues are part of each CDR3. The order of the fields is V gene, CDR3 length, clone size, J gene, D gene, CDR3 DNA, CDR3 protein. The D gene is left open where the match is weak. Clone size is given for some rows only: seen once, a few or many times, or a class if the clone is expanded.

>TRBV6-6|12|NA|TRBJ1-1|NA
TGTGCCAGCAGTTCTTCAGGAGAGAGAGCTTTCTTT
CASSSSGERAFF
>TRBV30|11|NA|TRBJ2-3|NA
TGTGCCTGGAGTTCAGTAGATACGCAGTATTTT
CAWSSVDTQYF
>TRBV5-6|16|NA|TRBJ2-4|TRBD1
TGTGCCAGCAGCTTCACAGGGGGCGATGCCAAAAACATTCAGTACTTC
CASSFTGGDAKNIQYF
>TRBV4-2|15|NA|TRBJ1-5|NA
TGTGCCAGCAGCCAAGATTACGGGAGCAATCAGCCCCAGCATTTT
CASSQDYGSNQPQHF
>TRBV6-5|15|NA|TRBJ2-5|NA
TGTGCCAGCAGTTCCCCCGCCGGAAGGGACTCCGCCCCCTACTTC
CASSSPAGRDSAPYF
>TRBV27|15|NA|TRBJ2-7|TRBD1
TGTGCCAGCAGTACTACGGGACAGGGGTTCAGCGAGCAGTACTTC
CASSTTGQGFSEQYF
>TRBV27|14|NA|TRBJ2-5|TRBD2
TGTGCCAGCAAGCGGCGGGGGGCACAAGAGACCCAGTACTTC
CASKRRGAQETQYF
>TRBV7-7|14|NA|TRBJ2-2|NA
TGTGCTAGCAGCGTATACAGGGAAGCCGGGGAGCTGTTTTTT
CASSVYREAGELFF
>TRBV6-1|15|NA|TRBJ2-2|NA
TGTGCCAGCAGCGGTATCTTGGGGGCGGCCGGGGAGCTGTTTTTT
CASSGILGAAGELFF
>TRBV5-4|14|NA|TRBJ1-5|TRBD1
TGTGCCAGCAGCTTAGCAGGGGGTAATCAGCCCCAGCATTTT
CASSLAGGNQPQHF
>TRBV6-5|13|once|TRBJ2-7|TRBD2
TGTGCCTGCGGGAGCGGGAGGAACTACGAGCAGTACTTC
CACGSGRNYEQYF
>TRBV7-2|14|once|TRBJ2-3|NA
TGTGCCAGCAGCTTAAGCGGGAGCACAGATACGCAGTATTTT
CASSLSGSTDTQYF
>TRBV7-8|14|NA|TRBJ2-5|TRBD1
TGTGCCAGCAGCTTAAAAGGGGGCGGGGAGACCCAGTACTTC
CASSLKGGGETQYF
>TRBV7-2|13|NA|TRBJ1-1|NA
TGTGCCAGCAGCCCAAGGCTCCTCACTGAAGCTTTCTTT
CASSPRLLTEAFF